This T cell receptor (beta chain) was recovered during a study of OX40 agonist ivuxolimab in advanced cancers. At the level of the study: Patients in the trial were receiving intravenous ivuxolimab every 2 weeks, at doses of 0.01 to 10 mg/kg. Dose-escalation patients had hepatocellular carcinoma, melanoma, renal cell or head and neck cancer. Whole-study findings and limits: In the 0.1 to 3.0 mg/kg range, CD4+ and CD8+ blood T cells had expanded clonally by week 6.

Produced via immunoSEQ multiplex PCR; TCRdb's table is partial and in-frame only. In the table there are thousands of clones, approximately 80% of which are singletons. The CDR3 is 14 amino acids. Germline V gene lookup returns CDR1 SSHAT and CDR2 FNYEAQ (reference sequence). Points on this clone: The antigen is unknown. A read error may produce the germline difference seen at one junction end.

Prior autoimmune disease or systemic immunosuppression barred patients. This receptor was obtained from an adult with an advanced solid tumor such as melanoma, head and neck, liver or kidney cancer. The sequenced sample was CD4+ or CD8+ T cells sorted from blood, obtained in a trial of the OX40 agonist ivuxolimab. V is TRBV7-7 and J is TRBJ1-5; maybe TRBD1 (5 bases). The CDR3 DNA reads TGTGCTAGCAACCGACAGATCAGGAATCAGCCCCAGCATTTT. This gives the protein CASNRQIRNQPQHF.